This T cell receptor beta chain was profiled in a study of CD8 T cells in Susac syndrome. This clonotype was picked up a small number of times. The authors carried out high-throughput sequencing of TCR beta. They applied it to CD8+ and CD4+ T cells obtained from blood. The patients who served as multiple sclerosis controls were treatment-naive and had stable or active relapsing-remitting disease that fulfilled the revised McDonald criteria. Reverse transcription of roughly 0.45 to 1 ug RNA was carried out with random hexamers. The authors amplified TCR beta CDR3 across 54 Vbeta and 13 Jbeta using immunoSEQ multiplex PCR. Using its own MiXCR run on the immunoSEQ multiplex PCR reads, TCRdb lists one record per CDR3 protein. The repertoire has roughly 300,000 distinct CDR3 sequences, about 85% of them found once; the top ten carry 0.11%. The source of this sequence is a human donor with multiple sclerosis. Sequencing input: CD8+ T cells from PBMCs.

Here the CDR3 DNA reads TGTGCCAGCAGTTTATCTACATTCCGTGAAGCTTTCTTT. Translated, it gives CASSLSTFREAFF. The V and J genes are TRBV27 and TRBJ1-1; no firm D call. CDR1 and CDR2 from the germline V gene are MNHEY and SMNVEV (reference sequence). The CDR3 is 13 residues long. The V and J ends lost 0 bases and 7 bases respectively, with 9 bases between them.